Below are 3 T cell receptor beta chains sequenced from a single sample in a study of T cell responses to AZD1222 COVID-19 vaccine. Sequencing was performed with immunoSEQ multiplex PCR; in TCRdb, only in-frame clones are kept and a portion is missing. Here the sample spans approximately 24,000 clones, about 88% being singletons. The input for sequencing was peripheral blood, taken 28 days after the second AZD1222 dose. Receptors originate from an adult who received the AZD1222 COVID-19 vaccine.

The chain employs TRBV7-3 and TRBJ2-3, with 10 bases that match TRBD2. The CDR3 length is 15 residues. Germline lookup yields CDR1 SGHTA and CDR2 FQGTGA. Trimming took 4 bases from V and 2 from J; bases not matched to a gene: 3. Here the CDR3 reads CASSSSGGLTDTQYF. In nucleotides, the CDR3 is TGTGCCAGCAGCTCTAGCGGGGGTCTCACAGATACGCAGTATTTT.

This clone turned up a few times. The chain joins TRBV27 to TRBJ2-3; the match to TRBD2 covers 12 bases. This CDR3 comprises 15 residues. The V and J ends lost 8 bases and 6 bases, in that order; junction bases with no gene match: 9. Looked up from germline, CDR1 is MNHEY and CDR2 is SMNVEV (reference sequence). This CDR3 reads CASSLLAGGSDTQYF. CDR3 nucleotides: TGTGCCAGCTCGCTACTAGCGGGGGGCTCGGATACGCAGTATTTT.

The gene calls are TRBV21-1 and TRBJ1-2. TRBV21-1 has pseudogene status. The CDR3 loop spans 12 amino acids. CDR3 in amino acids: CASRGSCYGYTF. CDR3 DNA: TGTGCCAGCAGGGGGAGTTGTTATGGCTACACCTTC.